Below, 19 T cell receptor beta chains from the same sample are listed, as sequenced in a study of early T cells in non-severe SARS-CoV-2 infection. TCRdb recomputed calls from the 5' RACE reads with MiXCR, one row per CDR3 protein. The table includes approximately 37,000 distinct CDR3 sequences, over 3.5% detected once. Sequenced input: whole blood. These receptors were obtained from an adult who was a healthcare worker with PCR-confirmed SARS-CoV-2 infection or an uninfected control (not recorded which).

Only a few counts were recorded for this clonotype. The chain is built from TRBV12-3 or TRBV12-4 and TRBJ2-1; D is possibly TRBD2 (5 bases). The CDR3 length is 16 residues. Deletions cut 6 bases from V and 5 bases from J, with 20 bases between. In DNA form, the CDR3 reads TGTGCCAGCAGCCGCAAACCGGGAACAGTCGACAATGAGCAGTTCTTC. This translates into CASSRKPGTVDNEQFF.

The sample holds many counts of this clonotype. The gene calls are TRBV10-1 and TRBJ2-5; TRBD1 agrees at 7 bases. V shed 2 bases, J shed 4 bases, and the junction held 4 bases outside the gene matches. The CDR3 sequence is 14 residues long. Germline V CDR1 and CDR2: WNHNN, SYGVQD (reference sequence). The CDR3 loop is CASSEGDSRETQYF. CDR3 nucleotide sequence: TGCGCCAGCAGTGAGGGGGACAGCCGAGAGACCCAGTACTTC.

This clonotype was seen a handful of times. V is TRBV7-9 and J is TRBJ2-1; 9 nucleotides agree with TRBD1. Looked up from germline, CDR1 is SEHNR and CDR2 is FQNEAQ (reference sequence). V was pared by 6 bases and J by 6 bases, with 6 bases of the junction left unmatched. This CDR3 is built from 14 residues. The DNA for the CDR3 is TGTGCCAGCAGTCCCCGGACAGGGGTCAATGAGCAGTTCTTC. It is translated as CASSPRTGVNEQFF.

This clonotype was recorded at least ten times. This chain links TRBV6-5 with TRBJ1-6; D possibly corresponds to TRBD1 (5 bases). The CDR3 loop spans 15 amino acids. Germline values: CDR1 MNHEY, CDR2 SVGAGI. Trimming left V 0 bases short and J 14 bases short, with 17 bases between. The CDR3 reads CASSYSTDGPGALHF. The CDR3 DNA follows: TGTGCCAGCAGTTACTCGACGGACGGGCCGGGGGCCCTCCACTTT.

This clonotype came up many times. The CDR3 sequence is CASSPGQANEKLFF. The CDR3, as DNA: TGTGCCAGCAGCCCGGGACAGGCTAATGAAAAACTGTTTTTT. The chain carries TRBV7-9 and TRBJ1-4; 8 bases are shared with TRBD1. Germline CDR1 is SEHNR and CDR2 is FQNEAQ (reference sequence). There are 14 residues in the CDR3. Trimming cost V 5 bases and J 3 bases; bases outside gene matches: 2. Based on the CDR3 plus reference TRBV7-9 and TRBJ1-4, the full variable domain is DTGVSQNPRHKITKRGQNVTFRCDPISEHNRLYWYRQTLGQGPEFLTYFQNEAQLEKSRLLSDRFSAERPKGSFSTLEIQRTEQGDSAMYLCASSPGQANEKLFFGSGTQLSVL.

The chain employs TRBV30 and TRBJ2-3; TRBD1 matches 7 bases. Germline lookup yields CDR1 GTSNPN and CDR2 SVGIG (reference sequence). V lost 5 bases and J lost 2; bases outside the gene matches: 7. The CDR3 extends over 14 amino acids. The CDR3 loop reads CAWEGQWSTDTQYF. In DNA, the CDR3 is TGTGCCTGGGAGGGACAGTGGTCCACAGATACGCAGTATTTT.

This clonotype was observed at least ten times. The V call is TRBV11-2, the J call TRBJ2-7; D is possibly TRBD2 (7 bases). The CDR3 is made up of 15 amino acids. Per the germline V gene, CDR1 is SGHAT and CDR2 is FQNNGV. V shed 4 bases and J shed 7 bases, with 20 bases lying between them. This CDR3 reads CASSYGAGALREQYF. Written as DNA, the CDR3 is TGTGCCAGCAGCTACGGTGCGGGGGCCCTTCGGGAGCAGTACTTC.

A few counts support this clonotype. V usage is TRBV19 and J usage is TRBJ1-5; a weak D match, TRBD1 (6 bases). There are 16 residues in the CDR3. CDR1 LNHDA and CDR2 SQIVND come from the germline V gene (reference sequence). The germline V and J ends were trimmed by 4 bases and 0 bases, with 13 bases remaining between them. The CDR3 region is CASSKRGQDSNQPQHF. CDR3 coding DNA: TGTGCCAGTAGTAAAAGGGGACAAGATAGCAATCAGCCCCAGCATTTT.

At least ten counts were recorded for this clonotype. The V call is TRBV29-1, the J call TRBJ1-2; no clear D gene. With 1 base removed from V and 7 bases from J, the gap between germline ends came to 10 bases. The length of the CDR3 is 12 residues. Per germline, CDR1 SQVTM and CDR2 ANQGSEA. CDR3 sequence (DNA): TGCAGCGTTGAAGTTTTAGGTGGTGGCTACACCTTC. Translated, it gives CSVEVLGGGYTF.

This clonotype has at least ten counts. Here the CDR3 DNA reads TGCAGTGCTAGAGGGACCGGGACCGTAAAAAACATTCAGTACTTC. This translates into CSARGTGTVKNIQYF. The chain employs TRBV20-1 and TRBJ2-4; perhaps D is TRBD1 or TRBD2 (5 bases each). Germline assignment: CDR1 DFQATT and CDR2 SNEGSKA (reference sequence). The CDR3 sequence is 15 residues long. Trimming stripped 1 base from V and 4 bases from J, with 14 bases between.

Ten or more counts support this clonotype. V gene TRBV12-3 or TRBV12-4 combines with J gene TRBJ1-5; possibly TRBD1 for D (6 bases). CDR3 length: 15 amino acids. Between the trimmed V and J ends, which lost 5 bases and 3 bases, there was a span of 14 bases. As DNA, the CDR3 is TGTGCCAGCAGTATATCGATGGGGGCCAATCAGCCCCAGCATTTT. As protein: CASSISMGANQPQHF.

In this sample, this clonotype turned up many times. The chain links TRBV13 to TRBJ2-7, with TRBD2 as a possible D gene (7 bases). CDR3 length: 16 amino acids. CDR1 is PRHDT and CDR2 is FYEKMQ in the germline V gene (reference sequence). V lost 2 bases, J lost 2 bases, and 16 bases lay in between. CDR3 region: CASSLRAGAYTYEQYF. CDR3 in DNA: TGTGCCAGCAGCTTACGGGCGGGGGCCTACACCTACGAGCAGTACTTC.

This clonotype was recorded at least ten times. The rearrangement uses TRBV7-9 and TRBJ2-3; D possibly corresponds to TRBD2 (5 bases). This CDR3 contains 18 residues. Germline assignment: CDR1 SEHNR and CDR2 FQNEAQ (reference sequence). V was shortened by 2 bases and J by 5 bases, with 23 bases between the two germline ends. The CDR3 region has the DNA TGTGCCAGCAGCTTACCACCGGGATCAGTTCTTGTACAAGATACGCAGTATTTT. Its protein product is CASSLPPGSVLVQDTQYF.

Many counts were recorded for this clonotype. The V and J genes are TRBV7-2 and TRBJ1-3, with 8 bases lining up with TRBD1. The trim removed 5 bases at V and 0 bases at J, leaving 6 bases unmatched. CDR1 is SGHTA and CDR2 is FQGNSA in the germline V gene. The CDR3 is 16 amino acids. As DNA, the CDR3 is TGTGCCAGCAGCACTTGGACAGGGAGCTCTGGAAACACCATATATTTT. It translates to CASSTWTGSSGNTIYF.

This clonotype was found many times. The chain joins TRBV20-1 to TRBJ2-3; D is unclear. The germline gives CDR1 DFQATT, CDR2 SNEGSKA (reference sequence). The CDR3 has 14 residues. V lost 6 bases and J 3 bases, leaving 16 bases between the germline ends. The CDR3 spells CSAPTPSRTDTQYF. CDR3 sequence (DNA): TGCAGTGCCCCTACTCCATCCAGGACAGATACGCAGTATTTT.

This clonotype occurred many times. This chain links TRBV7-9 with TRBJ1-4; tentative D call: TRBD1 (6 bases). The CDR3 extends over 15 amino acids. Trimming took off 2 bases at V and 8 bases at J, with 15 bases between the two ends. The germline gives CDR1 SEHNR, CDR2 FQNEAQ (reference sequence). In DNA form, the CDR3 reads TGTGCCAGCAGCTTAACCAGGGGCGCGGGAGAAAAACTGTTTTTT. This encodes CASSLTRGAGEKLFF.

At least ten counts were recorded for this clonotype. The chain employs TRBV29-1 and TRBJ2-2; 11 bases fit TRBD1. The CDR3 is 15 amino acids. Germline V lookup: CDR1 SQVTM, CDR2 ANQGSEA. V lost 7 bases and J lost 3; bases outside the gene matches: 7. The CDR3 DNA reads TGCAGCGCGGACAGGGGGCCTTCCCACACCGGGGAGCTGTTTTTT. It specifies CSADRGPSHTGELFF.

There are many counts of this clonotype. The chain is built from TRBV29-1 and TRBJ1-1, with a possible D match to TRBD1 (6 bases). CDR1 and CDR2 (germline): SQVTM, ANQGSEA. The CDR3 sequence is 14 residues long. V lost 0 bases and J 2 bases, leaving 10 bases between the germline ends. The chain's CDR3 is CSVEDRDTNTEAFF. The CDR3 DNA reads TGCAGCGTTGAAGACCGGGACACCAACACTGAAGCTTTCTTT. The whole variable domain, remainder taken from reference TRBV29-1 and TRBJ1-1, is SAVISQKPSRDICQRGTSLTIQCQVDSQVTMMFWYRQQPGQSLTLIATANQGSEATYESGFVIDKFPISRPNLTFSTLTVSNMSPEDSSIYLCSVEDRDTNTEAFFGQGTRLTVV.

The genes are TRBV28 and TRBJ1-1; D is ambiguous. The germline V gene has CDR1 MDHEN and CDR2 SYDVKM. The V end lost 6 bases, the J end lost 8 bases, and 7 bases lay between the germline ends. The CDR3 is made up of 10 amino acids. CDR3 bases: TGTGCCAGCAGGTCGCGAGAAGCTTTCTTT. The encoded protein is CASRSREAFF.